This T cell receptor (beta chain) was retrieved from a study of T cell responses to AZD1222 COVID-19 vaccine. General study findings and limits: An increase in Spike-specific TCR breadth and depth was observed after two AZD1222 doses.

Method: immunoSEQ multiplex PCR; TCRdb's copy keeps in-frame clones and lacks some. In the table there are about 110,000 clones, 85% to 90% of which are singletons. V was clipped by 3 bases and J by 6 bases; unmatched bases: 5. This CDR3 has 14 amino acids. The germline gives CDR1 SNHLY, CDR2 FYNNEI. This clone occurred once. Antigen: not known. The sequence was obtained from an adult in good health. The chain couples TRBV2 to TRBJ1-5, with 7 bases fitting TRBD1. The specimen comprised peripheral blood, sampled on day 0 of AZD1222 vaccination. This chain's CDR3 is CASSEEQGTQPQHF. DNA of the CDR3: TGTGCCAGCAGTGAGGAACAGGGGACTCAGCCCCAGCATTTT. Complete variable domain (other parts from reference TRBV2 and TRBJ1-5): EPEVTQTPSHQVTQMGQEVILRCVPISNHLYFYWYRQILGQKVEFLVSFYNNEISEKSEIFDDQFSVERPDGSNFTLKIRSTKLEDSAMYFCASSEEQGTQPQHFGDGTRLSIL.